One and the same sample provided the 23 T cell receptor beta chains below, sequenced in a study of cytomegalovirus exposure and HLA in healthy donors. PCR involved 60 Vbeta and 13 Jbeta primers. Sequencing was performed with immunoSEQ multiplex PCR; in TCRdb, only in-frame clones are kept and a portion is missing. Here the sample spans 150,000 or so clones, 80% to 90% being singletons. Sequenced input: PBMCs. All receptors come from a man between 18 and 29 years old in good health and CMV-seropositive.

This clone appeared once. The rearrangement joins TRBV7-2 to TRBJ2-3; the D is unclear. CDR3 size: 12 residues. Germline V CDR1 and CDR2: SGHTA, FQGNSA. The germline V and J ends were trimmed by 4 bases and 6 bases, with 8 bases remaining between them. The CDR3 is CASSSTDDTQYF. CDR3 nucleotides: TGTGCCAGCAGCTCAACTGATGATACGCAGTATTTT.

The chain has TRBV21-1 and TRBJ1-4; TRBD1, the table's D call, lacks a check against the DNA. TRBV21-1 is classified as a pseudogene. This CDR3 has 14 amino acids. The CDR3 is CASSNLQGGEKLFF. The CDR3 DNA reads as TGTGCCAGCAGCAACCTACAGGGCGGAGAAAAACTGTTTTTT.

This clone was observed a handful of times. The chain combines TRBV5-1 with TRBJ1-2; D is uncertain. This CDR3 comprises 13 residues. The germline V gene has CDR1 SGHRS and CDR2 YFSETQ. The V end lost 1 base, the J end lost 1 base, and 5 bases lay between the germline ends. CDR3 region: CASSLFINYGYTF. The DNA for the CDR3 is TGCGCCAGCAGCTTGTTCATTAACTATGGCTACACCTTC.

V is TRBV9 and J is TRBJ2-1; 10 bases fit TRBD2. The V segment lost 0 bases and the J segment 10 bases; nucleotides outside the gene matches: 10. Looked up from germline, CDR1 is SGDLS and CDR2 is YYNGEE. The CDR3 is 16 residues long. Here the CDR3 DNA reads TGTGCCAGCAGCGTAGGAGGAGCGGGGGGGCCGGGAGAGCAGTTCTTC. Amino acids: CASSVGGAGGPGEQFF. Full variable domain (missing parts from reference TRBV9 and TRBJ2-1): DSGVTQTPKHLITATGQRVTLRCSPRSGDLSVYWYQQSLDQGLQFLIQYYNGEERAKGNILERFSAQQFPDLHSELNLSSLELGDSALYFCASSVGGAGGPGEQFFGPGTRLTVL.

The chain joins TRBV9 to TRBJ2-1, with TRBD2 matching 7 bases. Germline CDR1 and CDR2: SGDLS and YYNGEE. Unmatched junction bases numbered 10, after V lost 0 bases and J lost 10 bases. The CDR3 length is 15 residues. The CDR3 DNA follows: TGTGCCAGCAGCGTAGATCCGAGGGAGGGTAGGGAGCAGTTCTTC. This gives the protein CASSVDPREGREQFF.

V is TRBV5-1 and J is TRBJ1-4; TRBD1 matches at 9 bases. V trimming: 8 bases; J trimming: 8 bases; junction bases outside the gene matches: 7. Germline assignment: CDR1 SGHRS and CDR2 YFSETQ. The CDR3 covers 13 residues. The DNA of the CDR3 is TGCGCCAGTTCACAGGGGGCCGGGGAAAAACTGTTTTTT. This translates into CASSQGAGEKLFF.

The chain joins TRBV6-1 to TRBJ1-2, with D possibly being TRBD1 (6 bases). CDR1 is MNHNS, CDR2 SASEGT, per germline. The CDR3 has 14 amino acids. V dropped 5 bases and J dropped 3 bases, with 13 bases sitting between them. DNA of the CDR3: TGTGCCAGCAGTCCAAGGACAGCTTACTATGGCTACACCTTC. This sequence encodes CASSPRTAYYGYTF.

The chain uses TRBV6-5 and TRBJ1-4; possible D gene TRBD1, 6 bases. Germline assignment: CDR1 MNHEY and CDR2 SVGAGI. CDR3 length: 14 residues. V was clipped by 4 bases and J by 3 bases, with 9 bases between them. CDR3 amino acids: CASSSQGANEKLFF. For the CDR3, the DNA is TGTGCCAGCAGTTCACAGGGCGCTAATGAAAAACTGTTTTTT.

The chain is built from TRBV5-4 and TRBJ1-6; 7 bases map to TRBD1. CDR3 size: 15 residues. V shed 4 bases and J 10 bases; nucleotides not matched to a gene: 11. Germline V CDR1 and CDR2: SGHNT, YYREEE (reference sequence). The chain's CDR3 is CASSEIQGVGSPLHF. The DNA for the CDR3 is TGTGCCAGCAGCGAGATTCAGGGGGTAGGCTCACCCCTCCACTTT.

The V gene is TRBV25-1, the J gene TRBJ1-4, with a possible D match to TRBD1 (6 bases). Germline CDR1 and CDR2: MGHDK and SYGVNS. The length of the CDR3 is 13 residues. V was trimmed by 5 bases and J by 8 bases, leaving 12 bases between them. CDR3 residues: CASSPQGWEKLFF. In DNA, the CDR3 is TGTGCCAGCAGTCCACAGGGTTGGGAAAAACTGTTTTTT. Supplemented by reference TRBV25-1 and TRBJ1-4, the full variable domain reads EADIYQTPRYLVIGTGKKITLECSQTMGHDKMYWYQQDPGMELHLIHYSYGVNSTEKGDLSSESTVSRIRTEHFPLTLESARPSHTSQYLCASSPQGWEKLFFGSGTQLSVL.

CDR3 amino acids: CASSMDALGTSGGLGYNEQFF. The CDR3 bases are TGTGCCAGCAGCATGGACGCCCTAGGGACTAGCGGGGGGTTAGGCTACAATGAGCAGTTCTTC. This rearrangement joins TRBV21-1 to TRBJ2-1; TRBD2 is the table's D call and was not checked against the DNA. TRBV21-1 is a pseudogene. This CDR3 is built from 21 residues.

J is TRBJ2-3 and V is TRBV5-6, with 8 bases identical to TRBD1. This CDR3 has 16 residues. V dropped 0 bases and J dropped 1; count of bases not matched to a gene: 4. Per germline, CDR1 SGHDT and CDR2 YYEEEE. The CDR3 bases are TGTGCCAGCAGCTTGGGACAGGGGACGGGCACAGATACGCAGTATTTT. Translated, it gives CASSLGQGTGTDTQYF.

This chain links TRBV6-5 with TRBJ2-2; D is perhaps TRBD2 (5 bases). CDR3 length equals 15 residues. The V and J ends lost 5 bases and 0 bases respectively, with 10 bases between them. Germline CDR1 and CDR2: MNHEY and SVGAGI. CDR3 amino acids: CASSKRRPNTGELFF. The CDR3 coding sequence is TGTGCCAGCAGTAAGCGGCGGCCGAACACCGGGGAGCTGTTTTTT.

The CDR3 here is CASSMRWCGGRHYSNQPQHF. CDR3 sequence (DNA): TGTGCCAGCAGCATGAGGTGGTGCGGGGGGAGACATTATAGCAATCAGCCCCAGCATTTT. V is TRBV7-7 and J is TRBJ1-5, with TRBD1 as a possible D gene (5 bases). This CDR3 region has 20 residues. Germline V gives CDR1 SSHAT, CDR2 FNYEAQ (reference sequence). Trimming left V 5 bases short and J 0 bases short, with 26 bases between.

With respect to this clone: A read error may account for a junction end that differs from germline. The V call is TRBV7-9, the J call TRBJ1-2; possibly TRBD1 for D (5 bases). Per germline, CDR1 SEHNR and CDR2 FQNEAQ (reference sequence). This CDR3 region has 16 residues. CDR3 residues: CSSSLGEWGVHYGYTF. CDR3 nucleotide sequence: TGTTCCAGCAGCTTAGGAGAGTGGGGGGTCCACTATGGCTACACCTTC. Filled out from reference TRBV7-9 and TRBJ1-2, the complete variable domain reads DTGVSQNPRHKITKRGQNVTFRCDPISEHNRLYWYRQTLGQGPEFLTYFQNEAQLEKSRLLSDRFSAERPKGSFSTLEIQRTEQGDSAMYLCSSSLGEWGVHYGYTFGSGTRLTVV.

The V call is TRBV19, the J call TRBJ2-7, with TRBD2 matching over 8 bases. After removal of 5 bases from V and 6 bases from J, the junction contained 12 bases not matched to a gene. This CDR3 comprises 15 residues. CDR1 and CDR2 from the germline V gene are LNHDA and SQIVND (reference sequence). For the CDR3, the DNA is TGTGCCAGTAGTCAGAGCGGGGGAGGACTCGGCGAGCAGTACTTC. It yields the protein CASSQSGGGLGEQYF.

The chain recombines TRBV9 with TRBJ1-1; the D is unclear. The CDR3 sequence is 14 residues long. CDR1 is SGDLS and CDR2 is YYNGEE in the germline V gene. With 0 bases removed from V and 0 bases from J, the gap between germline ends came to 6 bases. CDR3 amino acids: CASSVGRLNTEAFF. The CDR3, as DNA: TGTGCCAGCAGCGTAGGGCGGTTGAACACTGAAGCTTTCTTT.

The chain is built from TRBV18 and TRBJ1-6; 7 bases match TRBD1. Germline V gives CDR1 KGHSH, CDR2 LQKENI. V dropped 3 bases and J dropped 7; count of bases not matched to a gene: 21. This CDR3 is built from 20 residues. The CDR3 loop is CASSPLPNKQGTISNSPLHF. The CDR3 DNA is TGTGCCAGCTCACCCTTGCCGAATAAACAGGGGACCATTTCGAATTCACCCCTCCACTTT.

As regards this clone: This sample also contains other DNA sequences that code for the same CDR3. DNA for the CDR3: TGCGCCAGCAGCTTGGCAGGGGGCACCGGGGAGCTGTTTTTT. This gives the protein CASSLAGGTGELFF. V is TRBV5-1 and J is TRBJ2-2; 7 nucleotides line up with TRBD1. V shed 0 bases, J shed 4 bases, and the junction held 0 bases outside the gene matches. This CDR3 contains 14 residues. CDR1 is SGHRS, CDR2 YFSETQ, per germline.

CDR3 sequence (DNA): TGTGCCAGCAGCCAAGCTCCCGTCTCCTACGAGCAGTACTTC. This gives the protein CASSQAPVSYEQYF. This sequence joins TRBV14 and TRBJ2-7; D gene uncertain. This CDR3 is 14 amino acids long. CDR1 and CDR2 (germline): SGHDN, FVKESK. V lost 1 base to trimming and J lost 0 bases, with 7 bases between them.

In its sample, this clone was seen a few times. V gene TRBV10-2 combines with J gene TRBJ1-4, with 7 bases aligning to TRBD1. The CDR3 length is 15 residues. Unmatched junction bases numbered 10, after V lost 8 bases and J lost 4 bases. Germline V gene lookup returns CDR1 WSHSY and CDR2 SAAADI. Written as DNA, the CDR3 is TGCGCCAGCGGGGGATTGACAGGGCTTAATGAAAAACTGTTTTTT. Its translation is CASGGLTGLNEKLFF.

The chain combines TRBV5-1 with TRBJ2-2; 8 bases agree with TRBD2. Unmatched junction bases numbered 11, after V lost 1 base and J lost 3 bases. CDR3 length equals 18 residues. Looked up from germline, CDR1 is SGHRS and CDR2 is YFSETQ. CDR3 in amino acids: CASSLRDTRGGYTGELFF. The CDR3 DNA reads TGCGCCAGCAGCTTGAGGGACACGCGCGGGGGGTACACCGGGGAGCTGTTTTTT.

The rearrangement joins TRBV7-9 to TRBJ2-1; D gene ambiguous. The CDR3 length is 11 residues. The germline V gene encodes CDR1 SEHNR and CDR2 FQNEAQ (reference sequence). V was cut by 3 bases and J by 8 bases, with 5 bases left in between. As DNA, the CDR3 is TGTGCCAGCAGCTTTAGCTATGAGCAGTTCTTC. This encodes CASSFSYEQFF.